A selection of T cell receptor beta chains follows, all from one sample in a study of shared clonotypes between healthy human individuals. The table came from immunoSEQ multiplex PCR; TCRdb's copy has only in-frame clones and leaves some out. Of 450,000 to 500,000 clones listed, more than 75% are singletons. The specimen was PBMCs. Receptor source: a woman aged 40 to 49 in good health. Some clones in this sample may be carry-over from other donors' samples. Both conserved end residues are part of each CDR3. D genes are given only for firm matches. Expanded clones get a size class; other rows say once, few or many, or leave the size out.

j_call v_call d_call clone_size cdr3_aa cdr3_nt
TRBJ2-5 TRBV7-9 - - CASSLNLGETQYF TGTGCCAGCAGCCTAAACCTGGGGGAGACCCAGTACTTC
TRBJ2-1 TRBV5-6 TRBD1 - CASSFTGGAYNEQFF TGTGCCAGCAGCTTTACAGGGGGCGCATACAATGAGCAGTTCTTC
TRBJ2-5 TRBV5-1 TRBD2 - CASSLSQSGRALRETQYF TGCGCCAGCAGCTTGTCACAAAGCGGGAGGGCCCTCAGAGAGACCCAGTACTTC
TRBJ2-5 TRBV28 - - CASSHGTAGAETQYF TGTGCCAGCAGCCACGGGACTGCAGGGGCCGAGACCCAGTACTTC
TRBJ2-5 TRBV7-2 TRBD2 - CASSSALAGVRETQYF TGTGCCAGCAGTTCCGCATTAGCGGGAGTGAGGGAGACCCAGTACTTC
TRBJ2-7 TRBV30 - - CAWRTLSYEQYF TGTGCCTGGCGGACACTATCCTACGAGCAGTACTTC
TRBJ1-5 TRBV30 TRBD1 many CAWAGTGVRNQPQHF TGTGCCTGGGCCGGGACAGGGGTGCGCAATCAGCCCCAGCATTTT
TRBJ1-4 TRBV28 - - CASNPRANEKLFF TGTGCCAGCAACCCGAGGGCTAATGAAAAACTGTTTTTT
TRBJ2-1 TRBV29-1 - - CSVDGAATYNEQFF TGCAGCGTTGATGGAGCGGCTACCTACAATGAGCAGTTCTTC
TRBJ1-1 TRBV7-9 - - CASSLEGVLGAGTEAFF TGTGCCAGCAGCTTAGAGGGGGTATTAGGGGCAGGCACTGAAGCTTTCTTT
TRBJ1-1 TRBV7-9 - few CASSVRDTEAFF TGTGCCAGCAGTGTTAGGGACACTGAAGCTTTCTTT
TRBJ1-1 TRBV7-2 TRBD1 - CASSSKGGRLSAFF TGTGCCAGCAGCTCCAAAGGGGGCAGATTATCGGCTTTCTTT
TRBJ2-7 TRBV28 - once CASSLGTQKGGQYF TGTGCCAGCAGTTTAGGGACCCAAAAGGGGGGGCAGTACTTC
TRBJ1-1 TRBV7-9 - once CASSPGRTGTEAFF TGTGCCAGCAGCCCAGGACGGACGGGCACTGAAGCTTTCTTT
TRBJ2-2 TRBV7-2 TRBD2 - CASSWTSGRTGELFF TGTGCCAGCAGCTGGACTAGCGGGAGAACCGGGGAGCTGTTTTTT